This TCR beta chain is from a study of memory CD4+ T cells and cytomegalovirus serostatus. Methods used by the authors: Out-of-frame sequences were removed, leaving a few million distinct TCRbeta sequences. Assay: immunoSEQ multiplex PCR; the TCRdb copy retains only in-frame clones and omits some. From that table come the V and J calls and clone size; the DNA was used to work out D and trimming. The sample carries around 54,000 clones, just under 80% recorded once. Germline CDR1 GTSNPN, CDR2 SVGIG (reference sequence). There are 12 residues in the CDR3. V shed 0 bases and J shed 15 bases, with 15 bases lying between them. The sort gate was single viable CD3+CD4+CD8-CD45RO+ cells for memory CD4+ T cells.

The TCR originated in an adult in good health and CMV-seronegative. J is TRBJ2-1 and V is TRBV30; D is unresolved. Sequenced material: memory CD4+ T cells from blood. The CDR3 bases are TGTGCCTGGAGTGTATCCGGGTCCGGCCGGTTCTTC. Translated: CAWSVSGSGRFF.